This paragraph covers one T cell receptor beta chain sequence. This clonotype was picked up a small number of times. Its recognized antigen is unknown. Qualities for individual bases were not recorded, and no much larger clone is one base off. These data are taken from a study (dated by TCRdb to 2016 to 2017). From the germline V gene, CDR1 is LGHNA and CDR2 is YNFKEQ. The CDR3 numbers 15 residues from cysteine through phenylalanine. Just the 45-base CDR3 DNA is kept, in frame starting at base 1. The junction shows trimming of 0 bases on V and 7 bases on J, and the gene matches do not reach 5 bases of it. The library was built by means of RT-PCR. Sequencing relied on an Illumina MiSeq. Starting from the raw public reads, TCRdb applied fastp trimming at Q25, assembled clones with MiXCR and retained in-frame beta chains. Rows merge per CDR3 protein into single entries with the most common DNA and genes. The sample yields around 700,000 distinct CDR3 sequences; 12% to 15% were counted once. 3.6% of the sample is held by the ten biggest clonotypes.

Sequenced material: memory CD4+ T cells from blood. Recombination linked TRBV4-2 to TRBJ1-5, and 8 junction bases match TRBD1. This sequence was found in a female donor in good health, serving as a healthy control. CDR3 sequence: CASSQEPTGDQPQHF. The DNA reads TGTGCCAGCAGCCAAGAACCGACAGGGGACCAGCCCCAGCATTTT.